The source of this TCR beta chain is a study of blood T cell repertoires in COVID-19. Study in general: The United States, Italy and Spain supplied acute and convalescent COVID-19 samples. Sources were T cells, B-cell-depleted T cells, or PBMCs; the material itself was cDNA or gDNA.

Under the authors' procedure: Researchers report that nucleated cell counts were estimated from reference gene primer amplification. Measured with immunoSEQ multiplex PCR; TCRdb has only the in-frame clones, and not every one. That table gives V, J and clone size, and the DNA gave D and trimming. The table includes about 80,000 clones, roughly 79% detected once. Looked up from germline, CDR1 is SGHRS and CDR2 is YFSETQ. V was pared by 0 bases and J by 4 bases, with 2 bases of the junction left unmatched. CDR3 length equals 15 residues. The clonotype comes from a human donor in a cohort sampled during active COVID-19. What was sequenced was peripheral blood. The V and J genes are TRBV5-1 and TRBJ2-1; 9 bases line up with TRBD1. CDR3 nucleotide sequence: TGCGCCAGCAGCTTGGGACAGGGGGAATACAATGAGCAGTTCTTC. Residues: CASSLGQGEYNEQFF.